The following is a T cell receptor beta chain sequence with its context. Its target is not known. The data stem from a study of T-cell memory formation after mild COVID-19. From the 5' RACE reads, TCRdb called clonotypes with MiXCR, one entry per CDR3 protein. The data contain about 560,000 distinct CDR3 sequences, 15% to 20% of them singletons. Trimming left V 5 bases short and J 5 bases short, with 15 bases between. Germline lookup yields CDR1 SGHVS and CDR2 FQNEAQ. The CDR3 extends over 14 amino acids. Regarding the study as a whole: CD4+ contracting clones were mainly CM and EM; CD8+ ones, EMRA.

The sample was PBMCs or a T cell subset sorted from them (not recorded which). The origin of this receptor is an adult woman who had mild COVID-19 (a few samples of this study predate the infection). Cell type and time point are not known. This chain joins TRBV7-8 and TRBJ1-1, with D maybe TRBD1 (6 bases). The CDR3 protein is CASSRRQGRTEAFF. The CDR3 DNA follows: TGTGCCAGCAGCCGCAGGCAGGGGCGGACTGAAGCTTTCTTT.